This T cell receptor beta chain was documented in a study of cytomegalovirus exposure and HLA in healthy donors. Whole-study findings and limits: In a later analysis, TCR beta V- and J-gene trimming showed a link to a missense DCLRE1C variant. Reportedly, fewer N-insertions than the approximately 600-donor mean appeared in an Asian-associated ancestry cluster in a later analysis.

The J segment lost 2 bases and the V segment lost 1 base, leaving 1 base of the junction unmatched. Per germline, CDR1 SGHRS and CDR2 YFSETQ. CDR3 length: 14 amino acids. Regarding this clone: The antigen remains undetermined.

PCR amplification relied on 60 Vbeta primers (plus 13 Jbeta primers). Sequencing was performed with immunoSEQ multiplex PCR; in TCRdb, only in-frame clones are kept and a portion is missing. The sample includes more than 110,000 clones, about 75% seen only once; the top ten take more than 6.5%. V usage is TRBV5-1 and J usage is TRBJ2-3, with 7 positions matching TRBD2. This clonotype originated in a man aged 25 to 40 in good health and CMV-seronegative. Sequencing used PBMCs. The CDR3 nucleotides read TGCGCCAGCAGCTTGACTAGCGACACAGATACGCAGTATTTT. It codes for CASSLTSDTDTQYF.